The 8 T cell receptor beta chains reported below all come from one sample, sequenced in a study of control samples from healthy donors and cancer patients. Clones were sequenced by immunoSEQ multiplex PCR, and TCRdb holds only the in-frame ones, with some missing. The data show approximately 150,000 clones, about 90% seen once. Material: blood. Source of these receptors: a man between 25 and 39 years old in good health.

J is TRBJ1-2 and V is TRBV10-1; TRBD1 matches at 9 bases. Germline CDR1 reads WNHNN; CDR2 reads SYGVQD (reference sequence). There are 18 residues in the CDR3. The trim removed 7 bases at V and 1 base at J, leaving 16 bases unmatched. The CDR3 is CASIEYRGPDVFNYGYTF. The CDR3, as DNA: TGCGCCAGCATCGAATACAGGGGGCCGGATGTATTTAACTATGGCTACACCTTC.

V and J are TRBV28 and TRBJ1-1, with D perhaps matching TRBD1 (5 bases). Germline assignment: CDR1 MDHEN and CDR2 SYDVKM. This CDR3 region has 11 residues. V was shortened by 7 bases and J by 10 bases, with 13 bases between the two germline ends. CDR3 sequence: CASTHPRGAFF. CDR3 coding DNA: TGTGCCAGCACTCACCCGAGGGGAGCTTTCTTT.

The chain couples TRBV23-1 to TRBJ2-7, with D possibly being TRBD2 (6 bases). TRBV23-1 carries the ORF label, with uncertain function. With 3 bases removed from V and 7 bases from J, the gap between germline ends came to 16 bases. The CDR3 spans 14 residues. CDR3 amino acids: CASSQPLGTREQYF. The CDR3 bases are TGCGCCAGCAGTCAGCCCCTCGGGACTCGGGAGCAGTACTTC.

The V gene is TRBV2, the J gene TRBJ2-1; the D gene could be TRBD1 or TRBD2 (6 bases each). The CDR3 is 15 amino acids. Germline values: CDR1 SNHLY, CDR2 FYNNEI. Deletions cut 7 bases from V and 5 bases from J, with 18 bases between. The CDR3, as DNA: TGTGCCAGCAACCCCCATGGGGGGCAACACAATGAGCAGTTCTTC. It codes for CASNPHGGQHNEQFF.

This rearrangement joins TRBV15 to TRBJ1-1, with no clear D. V lost 0 bases to trimming and J lost 2 bases, with 7 bases between them. The CDR3 runs to 14 residues. Germline V gene data show CDR1 as LNHNV and CDR2 as YYDKDF (reference sequence). CDR3 sequence: CATSRDGGNTEAFF. In DNA, the CDR3 is TGTGCCACCAGCAGAGACGGTGGAAACACTGAAGCTTTCTTT.

J is TRBJ2-5 and V is TRBV29-1; D perhaps matches TRBD2 (7 bases). Germline V gene sequence: CDR1 SQVTM, CDR2 ANQGSEA. V lost 4 bases and J 2 bases, leaving 17 bases between the germline ends. The CDR3 loop spans 15 amino acids. The CDR3 is CSVVRGGFSQETQYF. CDR3 sequence (DNA): TGCAGCGTTGTGAGGGGGGGGTTTTCTCAAGAGACCCAGTACTTC.

The rearrangement uses TRBV19 and TRBJ1-1; maybe TRBD1 (6 bases). CDR1 is LNHDA and CDR2 is SQIVND in the germline V gene (reference sequence). The V end lost 3 bases, the J end lost 1 base, and 9 bases lay between the germline ends. The CDR3 consists of 14 residues. Here the CDR3 reads CASSMQGRNTEAFF. The CDR3 DNA reads TGTGCCAGTAGTATGCAGGGGAGGAACACTGAAGCTTTCTTT. Using reference TRBV19 and TRBJ1-1 for the parts outside the CDR3, the full variable domain is DGGITQSPKYLFRKEGQNVTLSCEQNLNHDAMYWYRQDPGQGLRLIYYSQIVNDFQKGDIAEGYSVSREKKESFPLTVTSAQKNPTAFYLCASSMQGRNTEAFFGQGTRLTVV.

The rearrangement uses TRBV5-6 and TRBJ1-5, with a weak D call TRBD1 (5 bases). This CDR3 has 16 amino acids. V lost 0 bases and J 6 bases, leaving 16 bases between the germline ends. CDR1 and CDR2 (germline): SGHDT, YYEEEE. CDR3 region: CASSLAGSGLSQPQHF. The DNA for the CDR3 is TGTGCCAGCAGCTTGGCAGGGAGCGGCCTCTCTCAGCCCCAGCATTTT.